This TCR beta chain was sequenced for a study of T cell clonality in common variable immunodeficiency. Overall study results and limits: Shared TCRbeta clones were fewer between CVID subjects than controls. Reportedly, TCR beta sequences from common variable immunodeficiency showed fewer deletions and N-nucleotide insertions. CVID subjects showed higher TCRbeta clonality than healthy controls.

This clone occurred many times. The antigen is not known. The missing CDR3 end, 3 residues past where the read stops, is filled in from the germline J gene. Heparinized whole blood, roughly 5 to 8 ml, came from each donor. The repertoire was sequenced with immunoSEQ multiplex PCR; TCRdb's copy has only in-frame clones and lacks some. The sample contains 40,000 to 65,000 clones, none of them singletons. The CDR3 consists of 12 residues. Trimming pared 10 bases from V and 6 bases from J, leaving 15 bases between. This receptor was taken from a person aged 18 to 70 in good health. This rearrangement joins TRBV12-3 or TRBV12-4 to TRBJ1-2; a possible D gene is TRBD1 (5 bases). The sequenced material came from peripheral blood mononuclear cells. The sequenced part of the CDR3 DNA is TGTGCCACGGCAGGGAATTCAGATGGC. It yields the protein CATAGNSDG. The entire CDR3 reads CATAGNSDGYTF.